The 21 T cell receptor beta chains presented below share a single source sample, sequenced in a study of cytomegalovirus exposure and HLA in healthy donors (dated by TCRdb to 2017 to 2019). The library was built by means of the immunoSEQ multiplex PCR assay. For the multiplex PCR, a mixture combining 60 forward primers for TCR Vbeta segments and 13 reverse primers for TCR Jbeta segments was used. TCRdb took this table from immuneACCESS and kept in-frame rearrangements with V and J called. Such tables lack part of the clones; where checked against another copy, unresolved V genes explain under half of the gap, and the rest is unexplained. Within this sample are some 98,000 clones, with roughly 77% of them counted one time only. The top ten clones comprise less than 1.5% of the sample. Source material: PBMCs. These TCRs come from a man aged 35-49 years in good health and CMV-seronegative.

The chain couples TRBV6-6 to TRBJ2-7; D is possibly TRBD1 (6 bases). The CDR3 length is 12 residues. Trimming cost V 7 bases and J 2 bases, with 9 bases left between them. Germline-derived CDR1 and CDR2 are MNHNY and SVGAGI (reference sequence). This CDR3 is CASIGQTYEQYF. CDR3 bases: TGTGCCAGCATAGGACAGACCTACGAGCAGTACTTC.

This chain uses TRBV5-4 with TRBJ1-2; 8 bases are shared with TRBD1. Germline V gives CDR1 SGHNT, CDR2 YYREEE (reference sequence). With 2 bases clipped from V and 1 base from J, the junction kept 13 bases outside the gene matches. There are 18 residues in the CDR3. CDR3 DNA sequence: TGTGCCAGCAGCTTACCCGGGACAGGATTTTCTAATAACTATGGCTACACCTTC. Its translation: CASSLPGTGFSNNYGYTF.

This chain joins TRBV5-4 and TRBJ2-7, with 7 nucleotides matching TRBD1. V lost 3 bases, J lost 0 bases, and 3 bases stayed unmatched. Germline V gene lookup returns CDR1 SGHNT and CDR2 YYREEE (reference sequence). This CDR3 comprises 14 residues. The chain's CDR3 is CASSSGGPSYEQYF. Written as DNA, the CDR3 is TGTGCCAGCAGCTCAGGGGGACCCTCCTACGAGCAGTACTTC.

V usage is TRBV19 and J usage is TRBJ2-3; 10 bases align to TRBD2. J was trimmed by 6 bases and V by 8 bases; bases with no gene match: 5. Germline CDR1 is LNHDA and CDR2 is SQIVND (reference sequence). CDR3 length: 13 amino acids. For the CDR3, the DNA is TGTGCCAGTGAAGCGGGGGGGCTCGATACGCAGTATTTT. Translated, it gives CASEAGGLDTQYF.

This clone was seen a single time. The chain joins TRBV19 to TRBJ2-7; D may be TRBD1 (5 bases). CDR3 length equals 14 residues. Trimming left V 3 bases short and J 2 bases short, with 11 bases between. Germline CDR1 reads LNHDA; CDR2 reads SQIVND (reference sequence). CDR3 in DNA: TGTGCCAGTAGTATTAGGGGATCCACCTACGAGCAGTACTTC. Its protein product is CASSIRGSTYEQYF. Filled out from reference TRBV19 and TRBJ2-7, the complete variable domain reads DGGITQSPKYLFRKEGQNVTLSCEQNLNHDAMYWYRQDPGQGLRLIYYSQIVNDFQKGDIAEGYSVSREKKESFPLTVTSAQKNPTAFYLCASSIRGSTYEQYFGPGTRLTVT.

The rearrangement joins TRBV18 to TRBJ2-3; D is perhaps TRBD1 (5 bases). Per the germline V gene, CDR1 is KGHSH and CDR2 is LQKENI. The CDR3 loop spans 15 amino acids. The V end was cut by 6 bases, the J end by 5 bases, with 18 bases between. The CDR3 bases are TGTGCCAGCTCTCCCCAGACAGTTGGTAAAGATACGCAGTATTTT. Its translation is CASSPQTVGKDTQYF.

The chain carries TRBV2 and TRBJ2-1; 7 bases agree with TRBD2. V dropped 6 bases and J dropped 11; count of bases not matched to a gene: 16. Germline loops: CDR1 SNHLY, CDR2 FYNNEI. The CDR3 loop spans 15 amino acids. CDR3 sequence reads: CASSEGRAAAVKQFF. The CDR3 DNA follows: TGTGCCAGCAGCGAGGGGAGGGCCGCAGCGGTTAAGCAGTTCTTC.

This chain connects TRBV10-3 to TRBJ1-1; D possibly corresponds to TRBD1 (5 bases). Germline V gives CDR1 ENHRY, CDR2 SYGVKD. V dropped 0 bases and J dropped 4 bases, with 9 bases sitting between them. The CDR3 runs 14 residues. The CDR3 coding sequence is TGTGCCATCAGTGAGTCCATGGGGCTCACTGAAGCTTTCTTT. Its translation is CAISESMGLTEAFF.

This clone was found a few times. This sequence joins TRBV27 and TRBJ2-1; TRBD2 is a possible D gene (6 bases). From germline, CDR1 is MNHEY and CDR2 SMNVEV (reference sequence). V lost 3 bases, J lost 7 bases, and 19 bases lay in between. CDR3 size: 16 residues. CDR3 loop: CASSFQRGVLGNEQFF. The CDR3 nucleotides read TGTGCCAGCAGTTTTCAGCGCGGGGTCCTTGGGAATGAGCAGTTCTTC.

J is TRBJ2-7 and V is TRBV5-4; a weak D match, TRBD1 (7 bases). The germline CDR1 and CDR2 sequences are SGHNT and YYREEE (reference sequence). This CDR3 has 13 residues. The V gene lost 1 base and the J gene lost 3 bases, with 8 bases spanning the gap. For the CDR3, the DNA is TGTGCCAGCAGCTTGCAGGGGGGCTACGAGCAGTACTTC. Its translation: CASSLQGGYEQYF.

This chain connects TRBV2 to TRBJ2-5; D is unclear. Germline-derived CDR1 and CDR2 are SNHLY and FYNNEI. This CDR3 region has 13 residues. Deletions cut 10 bases from V and 3 bases from J, with 15 bases between. The CDR3 DNA reads as TGTGCCACCTTCCTGGCTAGGAAAGAGACCCAGTACTTC. As protein: CATFLARKETQYF.

V and J are TRBV7-6 and TRBJ2-3; D is possibly TRBD2 (6 bases). CDR1 and CDR2 (germline): SGHVS, FNYEAQ. V was cut by 8 bases and J by 2 bases, with 11 bases left in between. This CDR3 has 13 residues. CDR3 DNA sequence: TGTGCCAGCTCATCTAGCGCCACAGATACGCAGTATTTT. Its translation: CASSSSATDTQYF.

The chain links TRBV11-2 to TRBJ1-6; 7 bases line up with TRBD1. Germline-derived CDR1 and CDR2 are SGHAT and FQNNGV. Trimming at V came to 0 bases and at J to 7 bases, leaving 6 bases not matched to a gene. The CDR3 is 16 amino acids. This CDR3 reads CASSLEGRGINSPLHF. Written as DNA, the CDR3 is TGTGCCAGCAGCTTAGAGGGCAGGGGGATCAATTCACCCCTCCACTTT.

The chain joins TRBV5-1 to TRBJ1-2; D is unclear. Germline values: CDR1 SGHRS, CDR2 YFSETQ. V dropped 0 bases and J dropped 0 bases, with 6 bases sitting between them. This CDR3 is built from 14 residues. CDR3 residues: CASSLDSTNYGYTF. CDR3 nucleotide sequence: TGCGCCAGCAGCTTGGACAGTACTAACTATGGCTACACCTTC.

This CDR3 reads CASSIWYRENTEAFF. CDR3 sequence (DNA): TGTGCCAGTAGTATATGGTACAGAGAGAACACTGAAGCTTTCTTT. The chain uses TRBV19 and TRBJ1-1; D remains unclear. The germline V and J ends were trimmed by 2 bases and 1 base, with 11 bases remaining between them. This CDR3 region has 15 residues. In germline, CDR1 is LNHDA, CDR2 SQIVND (reference sequence).

The chain carries TRBV5-1 and TRBJ2-1, with TRBD2 identical over 8 bases. There are 16 residues in the CDR3. Looked up from germline, CDR1 is SGHRS and CDR2 is YFSETQ. V was pared by 4 bases and J by 7 bases, with 13 bases of the junction left unmatched. The CDR3 sequence: CASSRGGLSPGNEQFF. In DNA, the CDR3 is TGCGCCAGCAGCCGGGGGGGGCTTTCACCCGGGAATGAGCAGTTCTTC.

The chain employs TRBV2 and TRBJ2-2; 10 positions match TRBD1. Germline trimming cut 9 bases from V and 6 bases from J; bases unmatched to any gene: 4. The CDR3 runs to 13 residues. CDR1 SNHLY and CDR2 FYNNEI come from the germline V gene. CDR3: CASMGQGPGELFF. Written as DNA, the CDR3 is TGTGCCAGTATGGGACAGGGGCCCGGGGAGCTGTTTTTT.

The chain joins TRBV7-9 to TRBJ1-4; D may be TRBD1 (6 bases). The CDR3 has 17 residues. V lost 5 bases and J 8 bases, leaving 24 bases between the germline ends. Germline CDR1 SEHNR, CDR2 FQNEAQ (reference sequence). The CDR3 region is CASSPGEGGRTREKLFF. CDR3 nucleotide sequence: TGTGCCAGCAGCCCCGGGGAGGGGGGCAGGACCAGAGAAAAACTGTTTTTT.

The rearrangement links TRBV7-9 to TRBJ1-2; D possibly corresponds to TRBD1 (5 bases). This CDR3 region has 15 residues. Trimming stripped 5 bases from V and 2 bases from J, with 15 bases between. Per the germline V gene, CDR1 is SEHNR and CDR2 is FQNEAQ (reference sequence). The CDR3, as DNA: TGTGCCAGCAGCCAGGTGGTGGGGGGAAACTATGGCTACACCTTC. It translates to CASSQVVGGNYGYTF.

V usage is TRBV9 and J usage is TRBJ1-1, with unresolved D. Germline V lookup: CDR1 SGDLS, CDR2 YYNGEE. The CDR3 spans 14 residues. V was cut by 0 bases and J by 3 bases, with 9 bases left in between. DNA for the CDR3: TGTGCCAGCAGCGTAGGGGCAGGATACACTGAAGCTTTCTTT. Translation gives CASSVGAGYTEAFF.

The gene calls are TRBV30 and TRBJ2-3; tentatively, D is TRBD1 (5 bases). Trimming shortened V by 4 bases and J by 0 bases, and 8 bases separated the two germline ends. Germline V gene sequence: CDR1 GTSNPN, CDR2 SVGIG (reference sequence). There are 13 residues in the CDR3. CDR3 sequence: CAWNKGSTDTQYF. In DNA form, the CDR3 reads TGTGCCTGGAACAAGGGGAGCACAGATACGCAGTATTTT.